This T cell receptor beta chain was retrieved from a study of identical twins. Findings of the study overall: Sharing of beta out-of-frame sequences by twins showed a weaker excess.

Via MiXCR, TCRdb re-called the 5' RACE reads, giving one row per CDR3 protein. Of 1.5 million to 2 million distinct CDR3 sequences listed, 25% to 35% are singletons. The length of the CDR3 is 14 residues. This clonotype was seen a few times. What it recognizes is unknown. This receptor was identified in a newborn girl in good health. The rearrangement links TRBV12-3 or TRBV12-4 to TRBJ2-4, with 8 bases fitting TRBD1. The DNA end is a closer match to TRBJ2-7, so the J assignment may be wrong. The sequencing sample was made of cord blood. The CDR3 bases are TGTGCCAGCAGTTCCTGGGACAGGCGCTACGAGCAGTACTTC. Amino acid sequence: CASSSWDRRYEQYF.